This is a list of T cell receptor beta chains from one sample in a study of PD-L1 blockade in urothelial cancer. The method was immunoSEQ multiplex PCR; TCRdb's version includes in-frame clones alone and lacks a portion of them. The sample yields roughly 56,000 clones, around 83% seen once. Here the sequenced sample was PBMCs, taken around atezolizumab (anti-PD-L1) treatment. These receptors were taken from a man aged 55-75 years with urothelial cancer. CDR3s include the opening cysteine and the closing phenylalanine or tryptophan. D genes are given only for firm matches. A clone size is listed for some rows: how often the clone was seen (once, few, many), or a class if it is expanded.

clone_size: NA; d_call: TRBD2; v_call: TRBV9; j_call: TRBJ2-7; cdr3_aa: CASSESGTDYEQYF; cdr3_nt: TGTGCCAGCAGCGAAAGCGGGACGGACTACGAGCAGTACTTC
clone_size: NA; d_call: NA; v_call: TRBV7-8; j_call: TRBJ2-7; cdr3_aa: CASSLASSSDEQYF; cdr3_nt: TGTGCCAGCAGCTTAGCATCTAGCTCAGACGAGCAGTACTTC
clone_size: NA; d_call: NA; v_call: TRBV19; j_call: TRBJ1-5; cdr3_aa: CASSIVGQGGNQPQHF; cdr3_nt: TGTGCCAGTAGTATAGTCGGTCAGGGCGGCAATCAGCCCCAGCATTTT
clone_size: NA; d_call: NA; v_call: TRBV9; j_call: TRBJ2-3; cdr3_aa: CVSSLDRPSTDTQYF; cdr3_nt: TGTGTCAGCAGCCTCGACAGACCTAGCACAGATACGCAGTATTTT
clone_size: NA; d_call: NA; v_call: TRBV7-2; j_call: TRBJ1-1; cdr3_aa: CASFPQRRLGFDVEAFF; cdr3_nt: TGTGCCAGCTTCCCCCAGAGGAGGTTGGGGTTTGACGTTGAAGCTTTCTTT
clone_size: NA; d_call: TRBD2; v_call: TRBV4-2; j_call: TRBJ2-1; cdr3_aa: CASSRLAGALYNEQFF; cdr3_nt: TGTGCCAGCAGCCGTCTAGCGGGAGCCCTATACAATGAGCAGTTCTTC
clone_size: NA; d_call: TRBD2; v_call: TRBV5-6; j_call: TRBJ2-2; cdr3_aa: CASSLRLAGVNGELFF; cdr3_nt: TGTGCCAGCAGCCTAAGACTAGCGGGAGTTAACGGGGAGCTGTTTTTT
clone_size: NA; d_call: TRBD1; v_call: TRBV19; j_call: TRBJ1-4; cdr3_aa: CASSIGGGQGAEKLFF; cdr3_nt: TGTGCCAGTAGTATAGGAGGGGGGCAGGGGGCTGAAAAACTGTTTTTT
clone_size: once; d_call: TRBD1; v_call: TRBV6-1; j_call: TRBJ2-7; cdr3_aa: CASSEVTGGVYLGEQYF; cdr3_nt: TGTGCCAGCAGTGAAGTAACAGGGGGCGTATACCTTGGGGAGCAGTACTTC
clone_size: NA; d_call: NA; v_call: TRBV5-1; j_call: TRBJ2-5; cdr3_aa: CASRGDISQETQYF; cdr3_nt: TGCGCCAGCAGGGGGGACATATCCCAAGAGACCCAGTACTTC
clone_size: NA; d_call: NA; v_call: TRBV2; j_call: TRBJ1-6; cdr3_aa: CASSASSGLGSPLHF; cdr3_nt: TGTGCCAGCAGTGCATCGAGCGGCCTGGGGTCACCCCTCCACTTT
clone_size: NA; d_call: TRBD2; v_call: TRBV4-1; j_call: TRBJ2-2; cdr3_aa: CASSDAGRGGSNTGELFF; cdr3_nt: TGCGCCAGCAGCGATGCAGGACGGGGCGGGAGTAATACCGGGGAGCTGTTTTTT
clone_size: NA; d_call: NA; v_call: TRBV2; j_call: TRBJ1-5; cdr3_aa: CASKRTANQPQHF; cdr3_nt: TGTGCCAGCAAGAGGACAGCTAATCAGCCCCAGCATTTT
clone_size: once; d_call: TRBD1; v_call: TRBV6-1; j_call: TRBJ1-5; cdr3_aa: CASTPGGLNQPQHF; cdr3_nt: TGTGCCAGCACCCCAGGGGGGCTCAATCAGCCCCAGCATTTT
clone_size: few; d_call: NA; v_call: TRBV11-2; j_call: TRBJ1-2; cdr3_aa: CASSLIDGSSYGYTF; cdr3_nt: TGTGCCAGCAGCTTAATTGATGGCAGTTCCTATGGCTACACCTTC
clone_size: NA; d_call: NA; v_call: TRBV30; j_call: TRBJ1-2; cdr3_aa: CAWSLQGIGYGYTF; cdr3_nt: TGTGCCTGGAGCCTACAGGGTATAGGCTATGGCTACACCTTC
clone_size: NA; d_call: NA; v_call: TRBV18; j_call: TRBJ2-5; cdr3_aa: CASSTLTETQYF; cdr3_nt: TGTGCCAGCTCCACCTTAACTGAGACCCAGTACTTC
clone_size: NA; d_call: NA; v_call: TRBV9; j_call: TRBJ1-4; cdr3_aa: CASSVYFATNEKLFF; cdr3_nt: TGTGCCAGCAGCGTATATTTTGCAACTAATGAAAAACTGTTTTTT
clone_size: once; d_call: NA; v_call: TRBV5-1; j_call: TRBJ1-2; cdr3_aa: CALVWALGYTF; cdr3_nt: TGCGCCCTTGTCTGGGCTTTAGGCTACACCTTC
clone_size: NA; d_call: TRBD2; v_call: TRBV5-4; j_call: TRBJ2-1; cdr3_aa: CASNERGASEQFF; cdr3_nt: TGTGCCAGCAATGAGCGGGGGGCAAGCGAGCAGTTCTTC
clone_size: few; d_call: NA; v_call: TRBV5-5; j_call: TRBJ1-1; cdr3_aa: CASSRGLENTEAFF; cdr3_nt: TGTGCCAGCAGCCGAGGGCTCGAGAACACTGAAGCTTTCTTT